Shown below are 3 T cell receptor beta chains from a single sample sequenced in a study of blood T cells in healthy people across ages. The second PCR ran about 7 to 12 cycles with a sample-barcoded 5' primer and J-beta primers. From the 5' RACE reads, TCRdb called clonotypes with MiXCR, one entry per CDR3 protein. The sample lists approximately 580,000 distinct CDR3 sequences, around 24% occurring once. This sample was also put to use in a study of T cells of mothers and their children.

The specimen sequenced was blood. The receptors shown here come from a boy aged 5-17 years in good health.

This clonotype has only a few counts. V gene TRBV9 combines with J gene TRBJ2-5; D remains ambiguous. The J call is doubtful: the DNA matches TRBJ2-1 better. Germline-derived CDR1 and CDR2 are SGDLS and YYNGEE. CDR3 length: 16 amino acids. CDR3 protein: CASSGQGWGFYNEQFF. DNA for the CDR3: TGTGCCAGCAGCGGGCAAGGGTGGGGATTCTACAATGAGCAGTTCTTC.

This clonotype occurred a few times. The CDR3 coding sequence is TGTGCCAGCAGTTTCGAGAGTCGCAGGATCTTCTATCGGGCCAAAAACATTCAGTACTTC. Amino acids: CASSFESRRIFYRAKNIQYF. V gene TRBV28 combines with J gene TRBJ2-4, with D unclear. The CDR3 sequence is 20 residues long. Trimming removed 3 bases from V and 1 base from J, with 25 bases in between. Germline V gene lookup returns CDR1 MDHEN and CDR2 SYDVKM.

A few counts support this clonotype. The J gene is TRBJ2-5, the V gene TRBV7-9; 8 bases are a match to TRBD1. The assigned J gene may be wrong: the sequence end matches TRBJ2-7 better. The germline V gene has CDR1 SEHNR and CDR2 FQNEAQ (reference sequence). This CDR3 has 16 amino acids. Here the CDR3 DNA reads TGTGCCAGCAGCTTAAATAAGGCAGGGGGCGACTACGAGCAGTACTTC. Its translation is CASSLNKAGGDYEQYF.